Sequencing of this T cell receptor (beta chain) was carried out in a study of blood T cell repertoires in COVID-19. Study at large: The United States, Italy and Spain provided the acute and convalescent COVID-19 samples. From T cells, B-cell-depleted T cells, or PBMCs came the material, which was cDNA or gDNA.

Germline V gives CDR1 MNHNS, CDR2 SASEGT. V lost 4 bases and J lost 0; bases outside the gene matches: 8. The CDR3 has 19 amino acids. The data were produced by immunoSEQ multiplex PCR, yet TCRdb's version contains in-frame clones alone and is incomplete. The data hold 63,000 or so clones, with about 81% observed a single time. The chain is built from TRBV6-1 and TRBJ2-1, with TRBD2 identical over 14 bases. The sequenced material came from peripheral blood. This clonotype was sampled from a human donor in a cohort sampled during active COVID-19. The CDR3 nucleotides are TGTGCCAGCAGTGTAGGACTAGCGGGGGGCTATAGCTCCTACAATGAGCAGTTCTTC. Amino acids: CASSVGLAGGYSSYNEQFF.